Shown below are 19 T cell receptor beta chains from a single sample sequenced in a study of blood T cells in healthy people across ages. The second PCR ran about 6 to 12 cycles with a sample-barcoded 5' primer and J-beta primers. TCRdb re-called the 5' RACE reads through MiXCR, storing one row per CDR3 protein. The data show approximately 960,000 distinct CDR3 sequences, with 29% seen just once and roughly 10% held by the top ten. The same sample was also used in a study of T cells of mothers and their children.

The sequenced sample consisted of blood. All receptors derive from a woman aged 40 to 50 in good health.

This clonotype has just a few counts. The V gene is TRBV15, the J gene TRBJ1-2, with 9 bases matching TRBD1. V shed 6 bases and J 7 bases; nucleotides not matched to a gene: 9. Germline CDR1 LNHNV, CDR2 YYDKDF (reference sequence). This CDR3 spans 14 amino acids. The CDR3 DNA sequence: TGTGCCACCAGTCCGGACAGGGGCCCCGGTGGCTACACCTTC. Amino acids: CATSPDRGPGGYTF.

The table lists this clonotype with a few counts. The chain has TRBV7-2 and TRBJ2-3; 9 nucleotides align to TRBD2. CDR1 and CDR2 (germline): SGHTA, FQGNSA. The CDR3 loop spans 15 amino acids. The V segment lost 5 bases and the J segment 3 bases; nucleotides outside the gene matches: 6. The CDR3, as DNA: TGTGCCAGCAGCGTTATAGCGGGGGTGACAGATACGCAGTATTTT. Translation: CASSVIAGVTDTQYF.

The chain employs TRBV5-6 and TRBJ1-2; D remains ambiguous. The CDR3 length is 15 residues. Looked up from germline, CDR1 is SGHDT and CDR2 is YYEEEE. Trimming left V 2 bases short and J 3 bases short, with 14 bases between. The CDR3 sequence: CASSLPQTRDYGYTF. The CDR3 coding sequence is TGTGCCAGCAGCTTACCTCAAACAAGGGACTATGGCTACACCTTC.

This sequence joins TRBV12-3 or TRBV12-4 and TRBJ2-3; 10 bases are a match to TRBD2. V shed 6 bases, J shed 9 bases, and the junction held 12 bases outside the gene matches. The CDR3 sequence is 15 residues long. CDR3 region: CASRFSGGALGTQYF. CDR3 in DNA: TGTGCCAGCAGATTCAGCGGGGGGGCCTTGGGCACGCAGTATTTT.

Comments on this clonotype: At one boundary the junction diverges from the germline segment, which might be a read error. The V and J genes are TRBV20-1 and TRBJ2-2; 8 bases map to TRBD2. This CDR3 is 14 amino acids long. CDR1 DFQATT and CDR2 SNEGSKA come from the germline V gene (reference sequence). DNA for the CDR3: TGCAGTGCGAGAGTCGGGGGGGCCGCCGGGGAGCTGTTTTTT. This translates into CSARVGGAAGELFF.

The table lists this clonotype with a few counts. The J gene is TRBJ2-1, the V gene TRBV10-3, with 7 bases aligning to TRBD2. J gave up 5 bases and V 10 bases, and 5 bases lay outside the gene matches. Germline V gene data show CDR1 as ENHRY and CDR2 as SYGVKD. The CDR3 is 12 amino acids. CDR3 sequence (DNA): TGTGCCAGCGGGAGCGCCAACAATGAGCAGTTCTTC. This encodes CASGSANNEQFF.

The CDR3 region is CASSSGGFADTQYF. DNA of the CDR3: TGTGCCAGCAGTTCCGGGGGTTTCGCAGATACGCAGTATTTT. This chain links TRBV6-6 with TRBJ2-3; D possibly corresponds to TRBD2 (6 bases). The CDR3 sequence is 14 residues long. With 4 bases removed from V and 4 bases from J, the gap between germline ends came to 12 bases. CDR1 and CDR2 (germline): MNHNY, SVGAGI (reference sequence).

This clonotype was counted between two and nine times. The chain combines TRBV6-1 with TRBJ1-5, with TRBD1 identical over 8 bases. The CDR3 consists of 14 residues. Germline V gene lookup returns CDR1 MNHNS and CDR2 SASEGT. J gave up 5 bases and V 8 bases, and 8 bases lay outside the gene matches. CDR3 protein: CASVTGDGYQPQHF. In DNA, the CDR3 is TGTGCCAGCGTGACAGGGGACGGATATCAGCCCCAGCATTTT.

There are a few counts of this clonotype. CDR3 coding DNA: TGTGCCAGCAGTCCCCTAGCGGCCCGACTAGCGGGGGGGCTTGATTCCTACGAGCAGTACTTC. It is translated as CASSPLAARLAGGLDSYEQYF. J is TRBJ2-7 and V is TRBV28, with TRBD2 matching over 14 bases. The CDR3 is 21 amino acids. Germline CDR1 reads MDHEN; CDR2 reads SYDVKM. With 5 bases clipped from V and 1 base from J, the junction kept 19 bases outside the gene matches.

The chain couples TRBV10-3 to TRBJ1-5; no firm D call. V gave up 4 bases and J gave up 0 bases, with 4 bases separating them. This CDR3 spans 13 amino acids. Germline V gene sequence: CDR1 ENHRY, CDR2 SYGVKD. The DNA for the CDR3 is TGTGCCATCAGTGCACGTAGCAATCAGCCCCAGCATTTT. Translated, it gives CAISARSNQPQHF.

This clonotype was seen more than once but under ten times. The rearrangement links TRBV27 to TRBJ2-5; 7 nucleotides match TRBD1. The CDR3 totals 16 residues. V trimming: 2 bases; J trimming: 5 bases; junction bases outside the gene matches: 11. The germline V gene has CDR1 MNHEY and CDR2 SMNVEV (reference sequence). The chain's CDR3 is CASSLGDRQGGETQYF. The CDR3 bases are TGTGCCAGCAGTTTAGGGGACCGACAAGGGGGCGAGACCCAGTACTTC.

This clonotype was observed a handful of times. The V call is TRBV11-1, the J call TRBJ1-1; D remains ambiguous. The CDR3 sequence is 14 residues long. V shed 0 bases and J shed 5 bases, with 10 bases lying between them. Germline V gives CDR1 SGHAT, CDR2 FQDESV (reference sequence). The CDR3 reads CASSLAGEGTEAFF. The CDR3 DNA follows: TGTGCCAGCAGCTTAGCCGGAGAAGGGACTGAAGCTTTCTTT.

This clonotype has only a few counts. The genes are TRBV12-5 and TRBJ1-1; D remains unclear. Germline V CDR1 and CDR2: LGHNT, FRNRAP. V was shortened by 7 bases and J by 0 bases, with 12 bases between the two germline ends. CDR3 length: 14 amino acids. In DNA form, the CDR3 reads TGTGCTAGTGCCCCAGGAGGCCTGAACACTGAAGCTTTCTTT. Residues: CASAPGGLNTEAFF.

This clonotype was counted between two and nine times. The genes are TRBV4-3 and TRBJ2-4, with TRBD1 matching 10 bases. Germline V gene lookup returns CDR1 LGHNA and CDR2 YSLEER. CDR3 length: 15 residues. Unmatched junction bases numbered 4, after V lost 1 base and J lost 7 bases. This CDR3 is CASSQGQGARNIQYF. In DNA, the CDR3 is TGCGCCAGCAGCCAAGGACAGGGGGCGCGTAACATTCAGTACTTC.

As concerns this clonotype: A much larger clone differs by one base, so this may be a read error. The V call is TRBV29-1, the J call TRBJ2-3, with 10 bases that match TRBD1. The germline V gene encodes CDR1 SQVTM and CDR2 ANQGSEA. This CDR3 comprises 20 residues. J was trimmed by 4 bases and V by 6 bases; bases with no gene match: 25. The CDR3 loop is CSVLSIHTGTGDTSADTQYF. CDR3 coding DNA: TGCAGCGTCCTCTCAATTCATACAGGGACAGGGGATACATCGGCAGATACGCAGTATTTT.

The V gene is TRBV4-1, the J gene TRBJ1-3, with D possibly matching TRBD1 (6 bases). The V and J ends lost 2 bases and 3 bases respectively, with 14 bases between them. Germline V lookup: CDR1 MGHRA, CDR2 YSYEKL. The CDR3 extends over 16 amino acids. CDR3 bases: TGCGCCAGCAGCCAACCCGGGACACCCTTTGGAAACACCATATATTTT. Its translation: CASSQPGTPFGNTIYF.

As regards this clonotype: A much larger clonotype is one base distant, so this may be a read error. V and J are TRBV4-3 and TRBJ2-3; TRBD2 matches at 12 bases. This CDR3 spans 17 amino acids. Germline CDR1 LGHNA, CDR2 YSLEER. The CDR3 is CAGSQDRASGGADTQYF. The CDR3 coding sequence is TGCGCCGGCAGCCAAGATCGGGCTAGCGGGGGGGCAGATACGCAGTATTTT.

This clonotype occurred many times. CDR3 in amino acids: CASSQGRGNEQYF. In DNA, the CDR3 is TGCGCCAGCAGCCAAGGAAGGGGAAACGAGCAGTACTTC. The rearrangement links TRBV4-1 to TRBJ2-7, with D maybe TRBD1 (5 bases). CDR1 and CDR2 from the germline V gene are MGHRA and YSYEKL. V dropped 1 base and J dropped 5 bases, with 9 bases sitting between them. The CDR3 covers 13 residues.

This clonotype was recorded many times. The chain carries TRBV6-6 and TRBJ2-6; perhaps TRBD1 as D (6 bases). The V and J ends lost 2 bases and 0 bases respectively, with 11 bases between them. This CDR3 spans 17 amino acids. CDR1 is MNHNY, CDR2 SVGAGI, per germline (reference sequence). The CDR3 sequence is CASSYADRFSGANVLTF. The CDR3 DNA follows: TGTGCCAGCAGTTACGCCGACAGGTTCTCTGGGGCCAACGTCCTGACTTTC.